This T cell receptor beta chain came from a study of CD8 T cells in ankylosing spondylitis. Study outcomes and limitations: A TCR beta motif made of fewer than ten highly homologous variants seemed typical of ankylosing spondylitis blood. Significantly higher representation of disease-linked clones was reported for matched ankylosing spondylitis synovial fluid.

In making TCR beta libraries, quantitative 5'-RACE with molecular barcodes was used. TCRdb re-derived calls from the 5' RACE reads in MiXCR, one entry per CDR3 protein. The repertoire holds approximately 350,000 distinct CDR3 sequences, with around 20% as singletons. Trimming cost V 2 bases and J 2 bases; bases outside gene matches: 4. In germline, CDR1 is ENHRY, CDR2 SYGVKD. CDR3 length equals 16 residues. This clonotype was seen more than once but under ten times. The antigen is undetermined. The chain has TRBV10-3 and TRBJ2-2; TRBD1 agrees at 8 bases. This TCR was recovered from a male donor with ankylosing spondylitis or in good health (not recorded which). The sequencing sample was made of blood, either unsorted or a sorted T cell fraction (not recorded which). The CDR3: CAISEPGQGNTGELFF. CDR3 bases: TGTGCCATCAGTGAGCCCGGACAGGGCAACACCGGGGAGCTGTTTTTT.